Below, 32 T cell receptor beta chains from the same sample are listed, as sequenced in a study of T cells after yellow fever vaccination. TCRdb redid the calling of the 5' RACE reads with MiXCR, one entry per CDR3 protein. Among approximately 300,000 distinct CDR3 sequences listed, about 10% were seen once. Sequenced material: CD4+ T cells sorted from PBMCs, taken 45 days after the yellow fever booster vaccination. These receptors originate from a man younger than 35 who received the YFV17D yellow fever vaccine.

Only a few counts were recorded for this clonotype. The chain joins TRBV19 to TRBJ1-1, with D uncertain. CDR1 and CDR2 from the germline V gene are LNHDA and SQIVND (reference sequence). The CDR3 runs to 13 residues. The V end lost 9 bases, the J end lost 1 base, and 12 bases lay between the germline ends. CDR3 sequence reads: CASSYIQNTEAFF. For the CDR3, the DNA is TGTGCCAGCAGCTATATCCAGAACACTGAAGCTTTCTTT.

The chain recombines TRBV5-5 with TRBJ2-2; D unresolved. Trimming took off 4 bases at V and 1 base at J, with 14 bases between the two ends. This CDR3 region has 16 residues. The germline CDR1 and CDR2 sequences are SGHKS and YYEKEE (reference sequence). CDR3 sequence: CASSHGVGQNTGELFF. CDR3 nucleotides: TGTGCCAGCAGCCATGGGGTTGGGCAGAACACCGGGGAGCTGTTTTTT.

This clonotype was counted many times. V and J are TRBV27 and TRBJ2-5; TRBD1 matches at 10 bases. In germline, CDR1 is MNHEY, CDR2 SMNVEV (reference sequence). The CDR3 spans 13 residues. After removal of 5 bases from V and 5 bases from J, the junction contained 2 bases not matched to a gene. CDR3 loop: CASSMTGGETQYF. The CDR3, as DNA: TGTGCCAGCAGTATGACAGGGGGCGAGACCCAGTACTTC.

This clonotype was found a few times. This chain uses TRBV7-2 with TRBJ2-3, with D perhaps TRBD1 (6 bases). The germline V gene encodes CDR1 SGHTA and CDR2 FQGNSA. Trimming removed 6 bases at V and 3 bases at J, with 10 bases between. The CDR3 spans 13 residues. The CDR3 region is CASRTTGTDTQYF. In DNA, the CDR3 is TGTGCCAGCAGGACAACAGGGACAGATACGCAGTATTTT. The full variable domain, rest sourced from reference TRBV7-2 and TRBJ2-3, is GAGVSQSPSNKVTEKGKDVELRCDPISGHTALYWYRQSLGQGLEFLIYFQGNSAPDKSGLPSDRFSAERTGGSVSTLTIQRTQQEDSAVYLCASRTTGTDTQYFGPGTRLTVL.

This clonotype was counted only a few times. The genes are TRBV12-3 or TRBV12-4 and TRBJ2-3; D gene uncertain. The ends were cut back, 6 bases at V and 6 bases at J, with 16 bases in the middle. The CDR3 extends over 14 amino acids. CDR3 sequence (DNA): TGTGCCAGCAGGCTCTCATCCTCTCACGATACGCAGTATTTT. Its protein product is CASRLSSSHDTQYF.

This clonotype was counted many times. The rearrangement links TRBV4-2 to TRBJ2-3; 12 nucleotides agree with TRBD2. The V gene end was trimmed by 4 bases and the J gene end by 3 bases; junction bases not matched to a gene: 2. The CDR3 is 15 residues long. The germline CDR1 and CDR2 sequences are LGHNA and YNFKEQ. The CDR3 sequence: CASSPTSGGTDTQYF. CDR3 nucleotide sequence: TGTGCCAGCAGCCCGACTAGCGGGGGTACAGATACGCAGTATTTT.

The rearrangement joins TRBV11-2 to TRBJ2-7; 7 bases are shared with TRBD2. There are 15 residues in the CDR3. Germline trimming cut 4 bases from V and 7 bases from J; bases unmatched to any gene: 13. Germline loops: CDR1 SGHAT, CDR2 FQNNGV. Here the CDR3 reads CASSSTAGLPREQYF. The CDR3 nucleotides read TGTGCCAGCAGCTCGACAGCGGGGTTGCCCCGGGAGCAGTACTTC.

This chain connects TRBV12-3 or TRBV12-4 to TRBJ2-6, with D unresolved. V lost 5 bases and J 2 bases, leaving 13 bases between the germline ends. CDR3 length: 16 residues. The chain's CDR3 is CASSNPTETGANVLTF. CDR3 nucleotide sequence: TGTGCCAGCAGTAACCCCACGGAAACTGGGGCCAACGTCCTGACTTTC.

This clonotype was seen only a few times. This chain links TRBV20-1 with TRBJ1-6; TRBD1 aligns across 10 bases. Germline V CDR1 and CDR2: DFQATT, SNEGSKA (reference sequence). The CDR3 spans 18 residues. V gave up 3 bases and J gave up 3 bases; unmatched junction bases: 11. CDR3 coding DNA: TGCAGTGCTAGGCCCCGGGACAGGGGAACGGGCTATAATTCACCCCTCCACTTT. Translating it yields CSARPRDRGTGYNSPLHF.

The chain joins TRBV12-3 or TRBV12-4 to TRBJ1-2; D gene ambiguous. Trimming took 5 bases from V and 3 from J, leaving 7 bases between them. The CDR3 has 12 residues. In DNA, the CDR3 is TGTGCCAGCAGTCTCGGATACTATGGCTACACCTTC. Amino acid sequence: CASSLGYYGYTF.

This clonotype was seen a handful of times. The J gene is TRBJ2-1, the V gene TRBV7-2; TRBD2 matches at 12 bases. Germline V gene sequence: CDR1 SGHTA, CDR2 FQGNSA. With V trimmed by 5 bases and J by 8 bases, 10 bases remained unmatched. The CDR3 loop spans 16 amino acids. The CDR3 region is CASSATSGGYGDEQFF. The CDR3 DNA reads TGTGCCAGCAGCGCAACTAGCGGGGGGTACGGGGATGAGCAGTTCTTC.

This clonotype was seen more than once but under ten times. The chain employs TRBV4-3 and TRBJ2-7; the D call may be TRBD1 or TRBD2 (5 bases each). The CDR3 runs 15 residues. The V end was cut by 4 bases, the J end by 0 bases, with 13 bases between. Germline CDR1 and CDR2: LGHNA and YSLEER. The CDR3 coding sequence is TGCGCCAGCAGCCGGGACGGAATGAGCTCCTACGAGCAGTACTTC. Translation gives CASSRDGMSSYEQYF.

The V call is TRBV10-1, the J call TRBJ2-5; D possibly matches TRBD1 or TRBD2 (5 bases each). The CDR3 loop spans 13 amino acids. Trimming took 2 bases from V and 5 from J, leaving 9 bases between them. Germline V lookup: CDR1 WNHNN, CDR2 SYGVQD (reference sequence). The chain's CDR3 is CASSEGGSETQYF. The CDR3 DNA follows: TGCGCCAGCAGTGAGGGGGGATCGGAGACCCAGTACTTC.

This clonotype occurred many times. The genes are TRBV27 and TRBJ2-4; 8 bases fit TRBD1. CDR3 size: 14 residues. Germline CDR1 MNHEY, CDR2 SMNVEV (reference sequence). The junction had 9 bases not matched to a gene; V was cut back by 6 bases and J by 8 bases. CDR3 in DNA: TGTGCCAGCAGATCTCCGGACAGGGTGGACATTCAGTACTTC. This encodes CASRSPDRVDIQYF.

The chain combines TRBV5-1 with TRBJ1-3; 7 bases match TRBD1. This CDR3 region has 15 residues. The V gene end was trimmed by 4 bases and the J gene end by 2 bases; junction bases not matched to a gene: 6. The germline gives CDR1 SGHRS, CDR2 YFSETQ. The CDR3 spells CASSRGDSAGNTIYF. The CDR3 nucleotides read TGCGCCAGCAGCAGGGGGGACAGCGCTGGAAACACCATATATTTT.

The chain recombines TRBV5-1 with TRBJ2-3; 7 positions match TRBD1. The CDR3 covers 14 residues. The germline V gene has CDR1 SGHRS and CDR2 YFSETQ. Trimming cost V 4 bases and J 9 bases; bases outside gene matches: 11. CDR3 in amino acids: CASSLRQGRVTQYF. Here the CDR3 DNA reads TGCGCCAGCAGCCTGAGACAGGGCAGAGTAACGCAGTATTTT.

This clonotype was observed a handful of times. The chain couples TRBV7-2 to TRBJ2-3; TRBD2 aligns across 12 bases. Trimming removed 3 bases from V and 5 bases from J; junction bases left unmatched: 6. In germline, CDR1 is SGHTA, CDR2 FQGNSA. CDR3 length: 16 residues. CDR3 in DNA: TGTGCCAGCAGCTTCCGGGTGACTAGCGGGGGAGATACGCAGTATTTT. It yields the protein CASSFRVTSGGDTQYF.

This clonotype was found a few times. The chain joins TRBV6-5 to TRBJ1-3; D unresolved. The CDR3 length is 16 residues. Per germline, CDR1 MNHEY and CDR2 SVGAGI. The V and J ends lost 4 bases and 0 bases respectively, with 13 bases between them. CDR3 in DNA: TGTGCCAGCAGTTCCCACCCCCCGGGCTCTGGAAACACCATATATTTT. This translates into CASSSHPPGSGNTIYF.

V usage is TRBV7-2 and J usage is TRBJ2-3; D is unresolved. Germline CDR1 reads SGHTA; CDR2 reads FQGNSA. V was shortened by 0 bases and J by 6 bases, with 19 bases between the two germline ends. The CDR3 spans 17 residues. The chain's CDR3 is CASSLALQRFGLDTQYF. As DNA, the CDR3 is TGTGCCAGCAGCTTAGCGCTTCAGAGATTCGGTTTGGATACGCAGTATTTT.

V usage is TRBV6-6 and J usage is TRBJ2-7; D perhaps matches TRBD2 (6 bases). The CDR3 is made up of 15 amino acids. Germline V gives CDR1 MNHNY, CDR2 SVGAGI (reference sequence). Trimming pared 2 bases from V and 2 bases from J, leaving 13 bases between. CDR3 amino acids: CASSYPERVAYEQYF. CDR3 in DNA: TGTGCCAGCAGTTACCCCGAGCGGGTCGCCTACGAGCAGTACTTC.

The V call is TRBV11-3, the J call TRBJ1-1; 11 nucleotides agree with TRBD1. CDR3 length equals 15 residues. Germline V CDR1 and CDR2: SGHNT, YENEEA. J was trimmed by 3 bases and V by 5 bases; bases with no gene match: 5. CDR3 sequence: CASSPGQGAHTEAFF. DNA of the CDR3: TGTGCCAGCAGCCCTGGACAGGGGGCTCACACTGAAGCTTTCTTT.

This clonotype was counted between two and nine times. V and J are TRBV29-1 and TRBJ2-1, with 7 positions matching TRBD2. The germline V gene has CDR1 SQVTM and CDR2 ANQGSEA. V shed 5 bases, J shed 10 bases, and the junction held 17 bases outside the gene matches. The CDR3 consists of 15 residues. Written as DNA, the CDR3 is TGCAGCGTTTTACCCCAGCGGGGCGCCACCTCAGAGCAGTTCTTC. This translates into CSVLPQRGATSEQFF.

This clonotype was detected many times. The CDR3 DNA reads TGCGCCAGCAGCTTCTTTGCGACTAATGAAAAACTGTTTTTT. It encodes CASSFFATNEKLFF. This chain uses TRBV5-1 with TRBJ1-4; D is uncertain. Germline CDR1 SGHRS, CDR2 YFSETQ. The CDR3 is 14 residues long. V lost 2 bases and J 2 bases, leaving 7 bases between the germline ends. The complete variable domain, with remaining parts taken from reference TRBV5-1 and TRBJ1-4, reads KAGVTQTPRYLIKTRGQQVTLSCSPISGHRSVSWYQQTPGQGLQFLFEYFSETQRNKGNFPGRFSGRQFSNSRSEMNVSTLELGDSALYLCASSFFATNEKLFFGSGTQLSVL.

This clonotype appeared a few times. The rearrangement joins TRBV30 to TRBJ1-5; TRBD1 aligns across 7 bases. V lost 4 bases to trimming and J lost 5 bases; unmatched junction nucleotides: 11. The CDR3 has 15 residues. The germline V gene has CDR1 GTSNPN and CDR2 SVGIG (reference sequence). The CDR3 DNA reads as TGTGCCTGGAAATCTCCGGACAGGAGAGATCAGCCCCAGCATTTT. Protein: CAWKSPDRRDQPQHF.

J is TRBJ1-4 and V is TRBV4-3; D possibly corresponds to TRBD1 (5 bases). V was pared by 4 bases and J by 0 bases, with 21 bases between. This CDR3 comprises 19 residues. Germline CDR1 and CDR2: LGHNA and YSLEER. CDR3 DNA sequence: TGCGCCAGCAGCCGCCCCCCGAGGTCAGGGAGTGCAACTAATGAAAAACTGTTTTTT. As protein: CASSRPPRSGSATNEKLFF.

This clonotype has a count of ten or more. The chain uses TRBV4-3 and TRBJ1-6; the D gene is possibly TRBD1 (5 bases). Trimming left V 4 bases short and J 7 bases short, with 20 bases between. There are 17 residues in the CDR3. Germline CDR1 is LGHNA and CDR2 is YSLEER. CDR3 sequence: CASSPSPTDRRNSPLHF. CDR3 DNA sequence: TGCGCCAGCAGCCCCTCCCCCACCGACAGAAGGAATTCACCCCTCCACTTT.

V and J are TRBV20-1 and TRBJ1-3; D is undetermined. Trimming removed 8 bases at V and 0 bases at J, with 11 bases between. This CDR3 comprises 13 residues. Germline V gene lookup returns CDR1 DFQATT and CDR2 SNEGSKA (reference sequence). CDR3 DNA: TGCAGTCGCCAGAGATACTCTGGAAACACCATATATTTT. Its translation is CSRQRYSGNTIYF.

This clonotype was seen more than once but under ten times. This chain connects TRBV6-1 to TRBJ1-5; TRBD1 is a possible D gene (5 bases). The CDR3 is made up of 15 amino acids. The V and J ends lost 2 bases and 5 bases respectively, with 13 bases between them. Germline V gives CDR1 MNHNS, CDR2 SASEGT. The CDR3 sequence is CASSENRMPYQPQHF. The CDR3 DNA follows: TGTGCCAGCAGTGAAAACAGGATGCCCTATCAGCCCCAGCATTTT.

The V and J genes are TRBV27 and TRBJ2-3, with TRBD1 identical over 8 bases. Per germline, CDR1 MNHEY and CDR2 SMNVEV (reference sequence). This CDR3 region has 17 residues. Trimming cost V 4 bases and J 2 bases; bases outside gene matches: 11. The CDR3 DNA follows: TGTGCCAGCAGTTCCCTCCCCCGGACAGGGTACACAGATACGCAGTATTTT. Amino acid sequence: CASSSLPRTGYTDTQYF.

This clonotype appeared many times. This CDR3 reads CASSFQGGVQYV. The CDR3 coding sequence is TGTGCCAGCAGTTTTCAGGGTGGGGTGCAGTACGTC. The V and J genes are TRBV12-3 or TRBV12-4 and TRBJ2-7, with D perhaps TRBD1 (5 bases). The CDR3 extends over 12 amino acids. Trimming cost V 3 bases and J 9 bases, with 12 bases left between them.

CDR3 nucleotide sequence: TGTGCCAGCAGCTTAGTCGTGGGTCAGGTCGGGGGAACTGGCGAGCAGTACGTC. This gives the protein CASSLVVGQVGGTGEQYV. The chain links TRBV7-8 to TRBJ2-7; TRBD2 is a possible D gene (6 bases). The germline V gene encodes CDR1 SGHVS and CDR2 FQNEAQ. The CDR3 runs 18 residues. V was cut by 1 base and J by 6 bases, with 25 bases left in between.

Many counts were recorded for this clonotype. V and J are TRBV9 and TRBJ2-3; 8 bases match TRBD2. The CDR3 totals 15 residues. V gave up 3 bases and J gave up 3 bases; unmatched junction bases: 6. The V gene's germline CDR1 is SGDLS and CDR2 YYNGEE. The CDR3 DNA follows: TGTGCCAGCAGCGCCGGGGGGGCGCCGACAGATACGCAGTATTTT. Translated: CASSAGGAPTDTQYF.